One and the same sample provided the 5 T cell receptor beta chains below, sequenced in a study of T-cell reconstitution after alpha-beta-depleted transplantation in children. Unique molecular identifiers were incorporated when the TCRbeta library was constructed. MiXCR, run by TCRdb on the PCR reads, gives a single entry per CDR3 protein. The table lists over 120,000 distinct CDR3 sequences, 8.8% of them singletons. The material was PBMCs, mostly from graft donor cells, obtained 180 days after TCRalphabeta/CD19-depleted stem cell transplant. Receptor source: a female patient between 2 and 10 years old who had a stem cell transplant for congenital amegakaryocytic thrombocytopenia, so the T cells may come from the graft donor.

This clonotype was recorded at least ten times. V usage is TRBV6-5 and J usage is TRBJ2-7, with 10 bases fitting TRBD1. Germline CDR1 reads MNHEY; CDR2 reads SVGAGI. CDR3 size: 14 residues. The junction had 4 bases not matched to a gene; V was cut back by 5 bases and J by 3 bases. The CDR3 DNA is TGTGCCAGCAGTCCACGGGACAGGGGCTACGAGCAGTACTTC. Its protein is CASSPRDRGYEQYF.

This clonotype was seen at least ten times. CDR3 in DNA: TGTGCCACCAGTGATCCCTGGACTAGCGGGAGAGAGGATGAGCAGTTCTTC. Protein: CATSDPWTSGREDEQFF. The V call is TRBV24-1, the J call TRBJ2-1; 13 bases line up with TRBD2. In germline, CDR1 is KGHDR, CDR2 SFDVKD. Losses at the gene ends were 3 bases for V and 8 bases for J; bases not matched to a gene: 9. The CDR3 covers 17 residues.

This clonotype was found many times. This sequence joins TRBV29-1 and TRBJ1-2, with D tentatively TRBD1 (6 bases). This CDR3 is 15 amino acids long. V gave up 2 bases and J gave up 4 bases, with 17 bases separating them. From germline, CDR1 is SQVTM and CDR2 ANQGSEA. CDR3 coding DNA: TGCAGCGTTGAAAAGGGGGGGCATCGTGGCTATGGCTACACCTTC. It codes for CSVEKGGHRGYGYTF.

This clonotype has more than one count but fewer than ten. Being one base from a much bigger clone, this may be a read error. J is TRBJ2-4 and V is TRBV12-3 or TRBV12-4; 7 positions match TRBD1. CDR3 length equals 14 residues. J lost 12 bases, V lost 8 bases, and 16 bases had no gene match. CDR3 sequence reads: CASGKRGFGDSQYF. In nucleotides, the CDR3 is TGTGCCAGCGGCAAGCGCGGCTTTGGGGACAGTCAGTACTTC.

This clonotype has a count of ten or more. The CDR3 DNA follows: TGCAGTGGTAAAGTACAGGGACCAGATACGCAGTATTTT. Protein: CSGKVQGPDTQYF. J is TRBJ2-3 and V is TRBV20-1, with TRBD1 as a possible D gene (6 bases). In germline, CDR1 is DFQATT, CDR2 SNEGSKA (reference sequence). CDR3 size: 13 residues. V was pared by 7 bases and J by 4 bases, with 15 bases between.